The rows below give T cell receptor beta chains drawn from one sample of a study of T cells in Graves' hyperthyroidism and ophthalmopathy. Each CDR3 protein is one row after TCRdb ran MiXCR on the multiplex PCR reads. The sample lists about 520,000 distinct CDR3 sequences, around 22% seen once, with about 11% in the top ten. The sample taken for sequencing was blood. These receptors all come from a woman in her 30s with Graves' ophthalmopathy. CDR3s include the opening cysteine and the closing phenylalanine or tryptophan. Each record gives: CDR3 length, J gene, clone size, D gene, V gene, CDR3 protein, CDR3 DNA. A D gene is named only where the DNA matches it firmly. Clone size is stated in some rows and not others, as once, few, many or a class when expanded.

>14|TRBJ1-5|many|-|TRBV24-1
CAAGLQLSNQPQHF
TGTGCCGCTGGACTACAGTTGAGCAATCAGCCCCAGCATTTT
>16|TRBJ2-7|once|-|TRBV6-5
CASSLVSRRGVYEQYF
TGTGCCAGCAGTTTGGTTAGTAGGAGGGGAGTTTACGAGCAGTACTTC
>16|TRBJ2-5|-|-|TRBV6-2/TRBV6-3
CASSYGGARGGETQYF
TGTGCCAGCAGTTACGGGGGAGCTCGCGGGGGCGAGACCCAGTACTTC
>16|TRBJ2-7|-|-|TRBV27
CASSLYGSILSYEQYF
TGTGCCAGCAGTTTATACGGCAGTATACTCTCCTACGAGCAGTACTTC
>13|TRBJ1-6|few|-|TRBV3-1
CASSQFGDSPLHF
TGTGCCAGCAGCCAGTTTGGCGATTCACCCCTCCACTTT
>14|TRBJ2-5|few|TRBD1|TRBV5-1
CASSDRTGTETQYF
TGCGCCAGCAGCGATAGGACAGGGACGGAGACCCAGTACTTC
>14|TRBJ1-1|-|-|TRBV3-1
CASSQERRNTEAFF
TGTGCCAGCAGCCAAGAGAGGAGGAACACTGAAGCTTTCTTT
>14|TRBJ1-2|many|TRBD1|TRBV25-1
CASSQTGTGYGYTF
TGTGCCAGCAGCCAAACCGGGACAGGGTATGGCTACACCTTC
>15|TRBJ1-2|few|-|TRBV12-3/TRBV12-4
CASSPGGGTNYGYTF
TGTGCCAGCAGCCCGGGGGGCGGTACTAACTATGGCTACACCTTC
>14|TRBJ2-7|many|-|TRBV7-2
CASSFVFGSYEQYF
TGTGCCAGCAGCTTTGTCTTTGGGTCCTACGAGCAGTACTTC
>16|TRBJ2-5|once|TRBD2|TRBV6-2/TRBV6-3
CASSYLGLAGGETQYF
TGTGCCAGCAGTTACTTGGGACTAGCGGGAGGAGAGACCCAGTACTTC
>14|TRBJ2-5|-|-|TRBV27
CASSWLGDPETQYF
TGTGCCAGCAGTTGGTTAGGGGACCCAGAGACCCAGTACTTC
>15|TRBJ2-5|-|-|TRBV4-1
CASSQVSQYQETQYF
TGCGCCAGCAGCCAAGTGAGTCAGTACCAAGAGACCCAGTACTTC
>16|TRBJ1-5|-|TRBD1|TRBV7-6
CASGTGDDYSNQPQHF
TGTGCCAGCGGGACAGGGGACGATTATAGCAATCAGCCCCAGCATTTT
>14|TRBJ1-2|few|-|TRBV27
CASSSEWGDYGYTF
TGTGCCAGCAGCAGCGAGTGGGGGGACTATGGCTACACCTTC
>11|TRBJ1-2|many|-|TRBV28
CATRATRGYTF
TGTGCCACCAGAGCGACGCGAGGCTACACCTTC
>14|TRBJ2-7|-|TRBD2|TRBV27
CASSLKTSRDEQYF
TGTGCCAGCAGTCTGAAGACTAGCAGGGACGAGCAGTACTTC
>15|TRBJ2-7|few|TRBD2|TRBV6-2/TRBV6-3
CASSSWTSGSYEQYF
TGTGCCAGCAGTTCATGGACTAGCGGCTCCTACGAGCAGTACTTC
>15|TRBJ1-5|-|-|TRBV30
CAWSVLNAGNQPQHF
TGTGCCTGGAGTGTGCTTAACGCCGGAAATCAGCCCCAGCATTTT
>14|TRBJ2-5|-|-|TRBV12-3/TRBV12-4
CASSEDTFQETQYF
TGTGCCAGCAGTGAAGACACTTTTCAAGAGACCCAGTACTTC
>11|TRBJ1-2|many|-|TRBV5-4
CASSLGQSRSF
TGTGCCAGCAGCTTGGGTCAAAGCAGGTCCTTC
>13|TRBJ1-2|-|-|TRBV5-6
CASSRDLRHGYTF
TGTGCCAGCAGCCGGGACCTAAGGCATGGCTACACCTTC
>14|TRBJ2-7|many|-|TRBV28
CASSWAGIDYEQYF
TGTGCCAGCAGTTGGGCCGGGATCGATTACGAGCAGTACTTC
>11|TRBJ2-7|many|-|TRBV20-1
CSAREWYEQYF
TGCAGTGCTAGAGAGTGGTACGAGCAGTACTTC
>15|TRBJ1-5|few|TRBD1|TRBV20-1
CSARTGTVSNQPQHF
TGCAGTGCTAGAACCGGGACAGTAAGCAATCAGCCCCAGCATTTT
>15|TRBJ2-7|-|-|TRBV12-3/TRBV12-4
CASSGTGLSTYEQYF
TGTGCCAGCAGTGGAACCGGGCTAAGTACCTACGAGCAGTACTTC